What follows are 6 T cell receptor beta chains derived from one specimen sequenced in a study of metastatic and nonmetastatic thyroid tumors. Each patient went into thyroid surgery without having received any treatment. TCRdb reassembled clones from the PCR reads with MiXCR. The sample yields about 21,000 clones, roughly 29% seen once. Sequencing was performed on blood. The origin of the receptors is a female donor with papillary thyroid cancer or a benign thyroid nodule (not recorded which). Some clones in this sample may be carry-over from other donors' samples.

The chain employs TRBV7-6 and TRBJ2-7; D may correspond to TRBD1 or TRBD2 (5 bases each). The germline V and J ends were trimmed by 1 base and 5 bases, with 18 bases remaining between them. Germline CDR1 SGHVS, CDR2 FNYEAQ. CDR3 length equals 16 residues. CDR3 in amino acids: CASSLVGRGQGDEQYF. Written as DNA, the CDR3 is TGTGCCAGCAGCTTAGTAGGTCGAGGGCAGGGTGACGAGCAGTACTTC.

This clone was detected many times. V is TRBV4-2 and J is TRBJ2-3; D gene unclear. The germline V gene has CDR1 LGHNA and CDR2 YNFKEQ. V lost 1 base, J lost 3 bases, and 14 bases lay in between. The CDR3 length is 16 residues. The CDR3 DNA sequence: TGTGCCAGCAGCCAAGTGGAGCCCTCTGGGACAGATACGCAGTATTTT. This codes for CASSQVEPSGTDTQYF.

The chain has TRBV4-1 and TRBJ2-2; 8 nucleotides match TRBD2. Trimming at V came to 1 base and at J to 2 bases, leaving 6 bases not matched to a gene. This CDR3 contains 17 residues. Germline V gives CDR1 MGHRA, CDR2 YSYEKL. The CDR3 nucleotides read TGCGCCAGCAGCCAAGTGGTAGCGGGACTAAACACCGGGGAGCTGTTTTTT. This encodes CASSQVVAGLNTGELFF.

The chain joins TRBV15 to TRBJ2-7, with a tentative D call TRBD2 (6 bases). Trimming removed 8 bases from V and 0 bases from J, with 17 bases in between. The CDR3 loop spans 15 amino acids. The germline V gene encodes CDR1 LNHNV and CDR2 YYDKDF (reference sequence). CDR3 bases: TGTGCCACCCAACCCCGTCGGGGGAGCTCCTACGAGCAGTACTTC. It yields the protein CATQPRRGSSYEQYF.

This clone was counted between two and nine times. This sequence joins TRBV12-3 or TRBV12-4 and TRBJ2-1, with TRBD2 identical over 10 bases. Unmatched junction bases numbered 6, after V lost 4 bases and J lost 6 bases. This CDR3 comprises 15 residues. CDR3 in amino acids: CASSYLLAGSNEQFF. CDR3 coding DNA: TGTGCCAGCAGTTATTTACTAGCGGGAAGCAATGAGCAGTTCTTC.

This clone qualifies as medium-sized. This CDR3 is CASSSPGQTAPLHF. Written as DNA, the CDR3 is TGTGCCAGCAGTTCCCCGGGACAGACTGCACCCCTCCACTTT. V gene TRBV6-2 or TRBV6-3 combines with J gene TRBJ1-6; TRBD1 agrees at 7 bases. This CDR3 contains 14 residues. CDR1 and CDR2 (germline): MNHEY, SVGEGT. The V segment lost 4 bases and the J segment 11 bases; nucleotides outside the gene matches: 8.